Here is one T cell receptor beta chain with its context. Trimming shortened V by 4 bases and J by 2 bases, and 15 bases separated the two germline ends. CDR1 is LGHNA, CDR2 YNFKEQ, per germline. The CDR3 has 16 residues. Sequenced by immunoSEQ multiplex PCR; TCRdb stores in-frame clones only, minus some. The sample yields 600,000 to 750,000 clones, 55% to 75% seen once. This sample was included in a study of shared clonotypes between healthy human individuals. Study at large: The cohort had a couple of women and a few men, ages 18 to 49. Three plates were used per donor for CD4 naive, three for CD4 memory, two for CD8 naive and one for CD8 memory.

The source is a young woman in good health. J is TRBJ1-5 and V is TRBV4-2, with D possibly TRBD1 on 5 matching bases. What was sequenced was memory CD4+ T cells sorted from blood. Subset in this sample: CD45RA-negative fraction. The CDR3 here is CASSPGPPTGNQPQHF. As DNA, the CDR3 is TGTGCCAGCAGCCCGGGACCTCCGACGGGCAATCAGCCCCAGCATTTT.